These 31 T cell receptor beta chains share one sample of origin, sequenced in a study of blood T cell repertoires in COVID-19. Assay: immunoSEQ multiplex PCR; the TCRdb copy retains only in-frame clones and omits some. The table lists around 97,000 clones, 80% to 90% of them singletons. What was sequenced was peripheral blood. Source of these receptors: a human donor in a cohort sampled during active COVID-19.

This chain links TRBV24-1 with TRBJ2-1; no clear D gene. CDR1 KGHDR and CDR2 SFDVKD come from the germline V gene. The CDR3 is made up of 15 amino acids. Trimming stripped 10 bases from V and 0 bases from J, with 15 bases between. The CDR3 DNA reads TGTGCCACACGTTCTCGGAGTGGCTCCTACAATGAGCAGTTCTTC. It specifies CATRSRSGSYNEQFF.

J is TRBJ2-2 and V is TRBV7-6, with a tentative D call TRBD2 (6 bases). The V gene's germline CDR1 is SGHVS and CDR2 FNYEAQ. This CDR3 contains 17 residues. The ends were cut back, 5 bases at V and 8 bases at J, with 24 bases in the middle. The CDR3 region is CASSPVLTSRVSGELFF. The CDR3 coding sequence is TGTGCCAGCAGCCCCGTACTAACTAGCCGGGTCTCTGGGGAGCTGTTTTTT.

The CDR3 loop is CATSSAGLDTQYF. The CDR3 nucleotides are TGTGCCACCAGCTCAGCGGGGCTGGATACGCAGTATTTT. V and J are TRBV24-1 and TRBJ2-3; TRBD2 matches at 7 bases. The CDR3 covers 13 residues. CDR1 and CDR2 (germline): KGHDR, SFDVKD. The V segment lost 7 bases and the J segment 6 bases; nucleotides outside the gene matches: 6.

This clone was recorded once. The genes are TRBV27 and TRBJ1-1, with D possibly being TRBD1 (6 bases). The CDR3 has 13 amino acids. Germline V gives CDR1 MNHEY, CDR2 SMNVEV (reference sequence). V was cut by 6 bases and J by 6 bases, with 14 bases left in between. In nucleotides, the CDR3 is TGTGCCAGCAGGCAAAACAGGGTCGCTGAAGCTTTCTTT. As protein: CASRQNRVAEAFF.

V is TRBV5-4 and J is TRBJ2-5; TRBD2 aligns across 7 bases. The CDR3 is made up of 13 amino acids. With V trimmed by 6 bases and J by 5 bases, 7 bases remained unmatched. Germline assignment: CDR1 SGHNT and CDR2 YYREEE (reference sequence). The CDR3 here is CASTVGGIETQYF. As DNA, the CDR3 is TGTGCCAGCACCGTGGGGGGGATCGAGACCCAGTACTTC.

The chain employs TRBV6-1 and TRBJ1-1, with D possibly matching TRBD1 (5 bases). The V and J ends lost 2 bases and 2 bases respectively, with 9 bases between them. This CDR3 has 14 residues. Germline CDR1 reads MNHNS; CDR2 reads SASEGT. The CDR3 reads CASSETGGNTEAFF. The CDR3 DNA follows: TGTGCCAGCAGTGAAACCGGGGGAAACACTGAAGCTTTCTTT.

The chain has TRBV7-8 and TRBJ1-2, with a possible D match to TRBD1 (6 bases). V lost 3 bases, J lost 7 bases, and 12 bases lay in between. The CDR3 spans 13 residues. Germline V gene sequence: CDR1 SGHVS, CDR2 FQNEAQ. DNA of the CDR3: TGTGCCAGCAGCTTTGACAGGATGAGTGGCTACACCTTC. This encodes CASSFDRMSGYTF.

This clone was counted a few times. The chain combines TRBV5-1 with TRBJ1-2; 8 bases fit TRBD1. CDR3 length: 14 residues. Losses at the gene ends were 0 bases for V and 14 bases for J; bases not matched to a gene: 12. From germline, CDR1 is SGHRS and CDR2 YFSETQ. The CDR3 spells CASSLAGQGPFYTF. CDR3 DNA sequence: TGCGCCAGCAGCTTGGCCGGACAGGGCCCTTTCTATACCTTC. The whole variable domain, filled in from reference TRBV5-1 and TRBJ1-2, reads KAGVTQTPRYLIKTRGQQVTLSCSPISGHRSVSWYQQTPGQGLQFLFEYFSETQRNKGNFPGRFSGRQFSNSRSEMNVSTLELGDSALYLCASSLAGQGPFYTFGSGTRLTVV.

Here the CDR3 reads CASSFFGVETQYF. CDR3 coding DNA: TGCGCCAGCAGCTTTTTCGGGGTAGAGACCCAGTACTTC. The V call is TRBV5-1, the J call TRBJ2-5; TRBD2 is a possible D gene (5 bases). This CDR3 comprises 13 residues. Trimming took 2 bases from V and 4 from J, leaving 9 bases between them. Germline assignment: CDR1 SGHRS and CDR2 YFSETQ.

The rearrangement links TRBV7-6 to TRBJ2-3; 8 nucleotides align to TRBD1. The CDR3 is 17 residues long. With 2 bases clipped from V and 3 bases from J, the junction kept 10 bases outside the gene matches. Germline assignment: CDR1 SGHVS and CDR2 FNYEAQ. The CDR3 sequence: CASSLIFHRGSTDTQYF. The DNA of the CDR3 is TGTGCCAGCAGCTTAATATTTCACAGGGGGTCGACAGATACGCAGTATTTT.

This clone came up once. V and J are TRBV5-1 and TRBJ2-7, with 7 nucleotides matching TRBD1. J lost 5 bases, V lost 0 bases, and 11 bases had no gene match. Germline V gene data show CDR1 as SGHRS and CDR2 as YFSETQ. The CDR3 consists of 16 residues. CDR3 loop: CASSLEDRTGLDEQYF. For the CDR3, the DNA is TGCGCCAGCAGCTTGGAAGACCGGACAGGCCTGGACGAGCAGTACTTC.

The V gene is TRBV24-1, the J gene TRBJ1-2, with 8 bases fitting TRBD1. Germline V CDR1 and CDR2: KGHDR, SFDVKD. With V trimmed by 5 bases and J by 8 bases, 9 bases remained unmatched. There are 14 residues in the CDR3. This chain's CDR3 is CATSADRGVRGYTF. The CDR3 region has the DNA TGTGCCACCAGTGCAGACAGGGGAGTAAGAGGCTACACCTTC.

The rearrangement joins TRBV18 to TRBJ2-7; D is unclear. In germline, CDR1 is KGHSH, CDR2 LQKENI. The CDR3 covers 15 residues. V lost 3 bases and J 2 bases, leaving 14 bases between the germline ends. The CDR3 DNA is TGTGCCAGCTCACCGGTAGCCGTTTCCACCTACGAGCAGTACTTC. Residues: CASSPVAVSTYEQYF.

The chain employs TRBV28 and TRBJ1-1, with a possible D match to TRBD1 (6 bases). Germline V CDR1 and CDR2: MDHEN, SYDVKM. This CDR3 has 13 amino acids. Trimming removed 6 bases at V and 5 bases at J, with 13 bases between. CDR3 in DNA: TGTGCCAGCAGCCCACTTGGACAGACTGAAGCTTTCTTT. This codes for CASSPLGQTEAFF. Looking up the rest from reference TRBV28 and TRBJ1-1 gives the full variable domain: DVKVTQSSRYLVKRTGEKVFLECVQDMDHENMFWYRQDPGLGLRLIYFSYDVKMKEKGDIPEGYSVSREKKERFSLILESASTNQTSMYLCASSPLGQTEAFFGQGTRLTVV.

The chain uses TRBV2 and TRBJ2-5; 9 bases align to TRBD1. The germline gives CDR1 SNHLY, CDR2 FYNNEI. CDR3 length equals 15 residues. The junction had 10 bases not matched to a gene; V was cut back by 4 bases and J by 7 bases. The CDR3, as DNA: TGTGCCAGCAGTGGAGAAACAGGGGGCGTAGGGACCCAGTACTTC. It is translated as CASSGETGGVGTQYF. Based on the CDR3 plus reference TRBV2 and TRBJ2-5, the full variable domain is EPEVTQTPSHQVTQMGQEVILRCVPISNHLYFYWYRQILGQKVEFLVSFYNNEISEKSEIFDDQFSVERPDGSNFTLKIRSTKLEDSAMYFCASSGETGGVGTQYFGPGTRLLVL.

The gene calls are TRBV12-3 or TRBV12-4 and TRBJ2-4; D is perhaps TRBD2 (6 bases). The CDR3 spans 13 residues. V was cut by 6 bases and J by 7 bases, with 13 bases left in between. As DNA, the CDR3 is TGTGCCAGCAGGCCGCGGGGTTGGAACATTCAGTACTTC. This translates into CASRPRGWNIQYF.

As to this clone: The same CDR3 also results from other DNA sequences found in this sample. J is TRBJ2-1 and V is TRBV9, with D possibly being TRBD2 (7 bases). Per the germline V gene, CDR1 is SGDLS and CDR2 is YYNGEE. With 0 bases removed from V and 2 bases from J, the gap between germline ends came to 9 bases. There are 15 residues in the CDR3. CDR3 DNA sequence: TGTGCCAGCAGCGTAGGCGGGGGCGCCTACAATGAGCAGTTCTTC. Encoded protein: CASSVGGGAYNEQFF. The full variable domain, with the rest looked up from reference TRBV9 and TRBJ2-1, is DSGVTQTPKHLITATGQRVTLRCSPRSGDLSVYWYQQSLDQGLQFLIQYYNGEERAKGNILERFSAQQFPDLHSELNLSSLELGDSALYFCASSVGGGAYNEQFFGPGTRLTVL.

The chain recombines TRBV25-1 with TRBJ1-2, with 7 bases identical to TRBD1. Germline trimming cut 3 bases from V and 7 bases from J; bases unmatched to any gene: 5. Germline CDR1 and CDR2: MGHDK and SYGVNS. The CDR3 spans 13 residues. In DNA form, the CDR3 reads TGTGCCAGCAGTGAGGGACAGTTCCGTGGCTACACCTTC. Translating gives CASSEGQFRGYTF.

A single count supports this clone. The chain joins TRBV14 to TRBJ1-1, with D unresolved. Germline-derived CDR1 and CDR2 are SGHDN and FVKESK. The CDR3 runs 16 residues. Trimming took off 2 bases at V and 3 bases at J, with 16 bases between the two ends. The CDR3 spells CASSQWSVWLDTEAFF. CDR3 DNA sequence: TGTGCCAGCAGCCAATGGAGCGTGTGGTTAGACACTGAAGCTTTCTTT.

This clone came up once. V usage is TRBV19 and J usage is TRBJ2-2; 10 bases align to TRBD2. V lost 4 bases, J lost 6 bases, and 2 bases stayed unmatched. This CDR3 spans 14 amino acids. Germline V CDR1 and CDR2: LNHDA, SQIVND (reference sequence). Here the CDR3 DNA reads TGTGCCAGTAGTAATAGCGGGGGGCCCGGGGAGCTGTTTTTT. Its translation: CASSNSGGPGELFF.

The chain links TRBV6-5 to TRBJ2-3; D unclear. The CDR3 has 16 amino acids. Looked up from germline, CDR1 is MNHEY and CDR2 is SVGAGI. V lost 0 bases, J lost 4 bases, and 14 bases lay in between. The CDR3 sequence: CASSYSTRGEADTQYF. The CDR3 region has the DNA TGTGCCAGCAGTTACTCGACGAGAGGTGAAGCAGATACGCAGTATTTT.

This chain uses TRBV11-3 with TRBJ2-7; the D gene is possibly TRBD1 (6 bases). The V gene's germline CDR1 is SGHNT and CDR2 YENEEA. The V gene lost 2 bases and the J gene lost 3 bases, with 11 bases spanning the gap. This CDR3 has 14 amino acids. This CDR3 reads CASSLYGDNYEQYF. The DNA for the CDR3 is TGTGCCAGCAGCTTATACGGGGACAACTACGAGCAGTACTTC.

This chain links TRBV27 with TRBJ1-6; 9 bases agree with TRBD1. V trimming: 8 bases; J trimming: 9 bases; junction bases outside the gene matches: 8. Looked up from germline, CDR1 is MNHEY and CDR2 is SMNVEV (reference sequence). CDR3 size: 14 residues. CDR3 amino acids: CASAGRTGVSPLHF. The CDR3 nucleotides are TGTGCCAGCGCTGGGCGGACAGGGGTTTCACCCCTCCACTTT.

This clone was counted a single time. The gene calls are TRBV6-1 and TRBJ1-6, with 12 bases identical to TRBD1. The germline V gene has CDR1 MNHNS and CDR2 SASEGT. This CDR3 has 17 amino acids. V lost 2 bases, J lost 7 bases, and 6 bases stayed unmatched. The CDR3 bases are TGTGCCAGCAGTGAACTTCCAGGGACAGGGGGCAATTCACCCCTCCACTTT. Its translation is CASSELPGTGGNSPLHF.

J is TRBJ2-7 and V is TRBV18; 9 nucleotides line up with TRBD2. V was pared by 0 bases and J by 4 bases, with 4 bases of the junction left unmatched. The CDR3 extends over 15 amino acids. Per germline, CDR1 KGHSH and CDR2 LQKENI. The CDR3 sequence is CASSPPASGIYEQYF. The CDR3 region has the DNA TGTGCCAGCTCACCACCGGCTAGCGGGATTTACGAGCAGTACTTC.

The V call is TRBV30, the J call TRBJ2-7; TRBD1 matches at 9 bases. Germline trimming cut 3 bases from V and 3 bases from J; bases unmatched to any gene: 12. Germline V lookup: CDR1 GTSNPN, CDR2 SVGIG (reference sequence). The CDR3 has 16 residues. CDR3 loop: CAWSRGTGPAHYEQYF. CDR3 DNA: TGTGCCTGGAGCCGAGGGACAGGGCCGGCGCACTACGAGCAGTACTTC.

The chain uses TRBV30 and TRBJ1-2, with TRBD1 identical over 7 bases. This CDR3 comprises 18 residues. J gave up 3 bases and V 5 bases, and 21 bases lay outside the gene matches. Germline assignment: CDR1 GTSNPN and CDR2 SVGIG (reference sequence). The CDR3 DNA follows: TGTGCCTGGGTGACCCTTGGCGATTGGACAGGTACAGACTATGGCTACACCTTC. Amino acid sequence: CAWVTLGDWTGTDYGYTF.

The chain is built from TRBV28 and TRBJ1-1; TRBD1 is a possible D gene (6 bases). Trimming took 7 bases from V and 5 from J, leaving 17 bases between them. The CDR3 contains 14 residues. CDR1 MDHEN and CDR2 SYDVKM come from the germline V gene. The CDR3: CASILSQGSTEAFF. For the CDR3, the DNA is TGTGCCAGCATCCTGTCTCAGGGGAGTACTGAAGCTTTCTTT.

This clone was seen a handful of times. The rearrangement joins TRBV10-1 to TRBJ2-2; D is ambiguous. This CDR3 has 15 amino acids. Germline CDR1 is WNHNN and CDR2 is SYGVQD (reference sequence). Trimming removed 0 bases at V and 1 base at J, with 6 bases between. The CDR3 region has the DNA TGCGCCAGCAGTGAGTCGGCCAGGAACACCGGGGAGCTGTTTTTT. This gives the protein CASSESARNTGELFF.

This chain uses TRBV11-3 with TRBJ2-1, with D possibly being TRBD1 (5 bases). V lost 5 bases to trimming and J lost 4 bases, with 18 bases between them. The CDR3 is 16 residues long. Germline assignment: CDR1 SGHNT and CDR2 YENEEA. This CDR3 is CASSPRAGYSYNEQFF. The DNA of the CDR3 is TGTGCCAGCAGCCCCAGGGCAGGGTACTCTTACAATGAGCAGTTCTTC. The full variable domain, with the rest looked up from reference TRBV11-3 and TRBJ2-1, is EAGVVQSPRYKIIEKKQPVAFWCNPISGHNTLYWYLQNLGQGPELLIRYENEEAVDDSQLPKDRFSAERLKGVDSTLKIQPAELGDSAVYLCASSPRAGYSYNEQFFGPGTRLTVL.

The V call is TRBV7-8, the J call TRBJ1-5; no definite D call. CDR1 and CDR2 (germline): SGHVS, FQNEAQ. This CDR3 is built from 15 residues. V was trimmed by 5 bases and J by 5 bases, leaving 16 bases between them. CDR3 sequence reads: CASSRYPGSDQPQHF. For the CDR3, the DNA is TGTGCCAGCAGCCGCTACCCAGGATCCGATCAGCCCCAGCATTTT.